These T cell receptor beta chains were read from a single sample in a study of blood T cell repertoires in COVID-19. The repertoire was sequenced with immunoSEQ multiplex PCR; TCRdb's copy has only in-frame clones and lacks some. The sample holds 150,000 or so clones, more than 85% seen once. The sample consisted of PBMCs or T cells enriched from blood (not recorded which). The receptors were gathered from a woman in her 50s who had recovered from COVID-19. CDR3s include the opening cysteine and the closing phenylalanine or tryptophan. Fields, in order: clone size, J gene, V gene, CDR3 length, D gene, CDR3 DNA, CDR3 protein. D genes are given only for firm matches. The listing skips clone size in some rows; elsewhere it reads once, few, many or a size class.

size: NA
J: TRBJ2-5
V: TRBV7-7
length: 11
D: NA
DNA: TGTGCTAGCAGCTCAGGGGAGACCCAGTACTTC
CDR3: CASSSGETQYF

size: NA
J: TRBJ1-2
V: TRBV5-1
length: 15
D: NA
DNA: TGCGCCAGCAGCTCCACAGGGAGTTTCTCTGATGGCTACACCTTC
CDR3: CASSSTGSFSDGYTF

size: NA
J: TRBJ2-7
V: TRBV6-6
length: 13
D: NA
DNA: TGTGCCAGCACAGGGCAGGCGGCCTACGAGCAGTACTTC
CDR3: CASTGQAAYEQYF

size: NA
J: TRBJ2-7
V: TRBV21-1
length: 18
D: NA
DNA: TGTGCCAGCAGCGCCCGAGGACGACAGCTGTTCGACTCCTACGAGCAGTACTTC
CDR3: CASSARGRQLFDSYEQYF

size: NA
J: TRBJ2-7
V: TRBV9
length: 12
D: TRBD2
DNA: TGTGCCAGTCCTAGCGGAGGCTACGAGCAGTACTTC
CDR3: CASPSGGYEQYF

size: NA
J: TRBJ1-5
V: TRBV7-2
length: 13
D: NA
DNA: TGTGCCAGCAGCTTATCGGCGGTTCGGCCCCAGCATTTT
CDR3: CASSLSAVRPQHF

size: NA
J: TRBJ1-6
V: TRBV2
length: 14
D: NA
DNA: TGTGCCAGCAGTGAATGGCAGTATAATTCACCCCTCCACTTT
CDR3: CASSEWQYNSPLHF

size: NA
J: TRBJ2-2
V: TRBV12-5
length: 13
D: NA
DNA: TGTGCTAGTGGTTTACTTATCACCGGGGAGCTGTTTTTT
CDR3: CASGLLITGELFF

size: NA
J: TRBJ2-1
V: TRBV7-9
length: 14
D: NA
DNA: TGTGCCAGCAGGGGGAGTGTTGGTACCAATGAGCAGTTCTTC
CDR3: CASRGSVGTNEQFF

size: NA
J: TRBJ1-2
V: TRBV3-1/TRBV3-2
length: 17
D: TRBD1
DNA: TGTGCCAGCAGCCAATATGACAGGGGGCGACATAACTATGGCTACACCTTC
CDR3: CASSQYDRGRHNYGYTF

size: NA
J: TRBJ2-7
V: TRBV5-1
length: 14
D: NA
DNA: TGCGCCAGCAGCTTGTTTACAAGCGGATACGAGCAGTACTTC
CDR3: CASSLFTSGYEQYF

size: NA
J: TRBJ1-2
V: TRBV19
length: 15
D: NA
DNA: TGTGCCAGTAGTATAGATATCCCCCCCAGGGGCGGCTACACCTTC
CDR3: CASSIDIPPRGGYTF

size: NA
J: TRBJ2-7
V: TRBV11-2
length: 15
D: TRBD2
DNA: TGTGCCAGCAGGGGACTAGCGGGAACTCACTACGAGCAGTACTTC
CDR3: CASRGLAGTHYEQYF

size: NA
J: TRBJ1-1
V: TRBV28
length: 15
D: NA
DNA: TGTGCCAGCAGTTTCCCCACTGAGGGTAGCACTGAAGCTTTCTTT
CDR3: CASSFPTEGSTEAFF

size: NA
J: TRBJ2-2
V: TRBV11-2
length: 16
D: NA
DNA: TGTGCCAGCAGCTTATCCGGGGGAAAGGGTGCCGGGGAGCTGTTTTTT
CDR3: CASSLSGGKGAGELFF

size: NA
J: TRBJ1-5
V: TRBV2
length: 19
D: TRBD1
DNA: TGTGCCAGCAGTCCTATCGTCCCGGGACAGGCAAGAGGCAATCAGCCCCAGCATTTT
CDR3: CASSPIVPGQARGNQPQHF

size: NA
J: TRBJ1-3
V: TRBV7-2
length: 16
D: NA
DNA: TGTGCCAGCAGCCGTAGCGGGGGTATCTCTGGAAACACCATATATTTT
CDR3: CASSRSGGISGNTIYF

size: NA
J: TRBJ2-3
V: TRBV7-9
length: 14
D: NA
DNA: TGTGCCAGCAGCTTAGCTCTAGGCACAGATACGCAGTATTTT
CDR3: CASSLALGTDTQYF

size: NA
J: TRBJ2-1
V: TRBV14
length: 15
D: NA
DNA: TGTGCCAGCAGCCAAGGACTAGTCTCCTACAATGAGCAGTTCTTC
CDR3: CASSQGLVSYNEQFF

size: NA
J: TRBJ2-1
V: TRBV2
length: 15
D: TRBD2
DNA: TGTGCCAGCTTCGCGCGGGGGGGCTCTTACAATGAGCAGTTCTTC
CDR3: CASFARGGSYNEQFF

size: NA
J: TRBJ1-5
V: TRBV19
length: 13
D: NA
DNA: TGTGCCAGTAGTATGGGAGGGGATCAGCCCCAGCATTTT
CDR3: CASSMGGDQPQHF

size: NA
J: TRBJ1-6
V: TRBV18
length: 16
D: TRBD1
DNA: TGTGCCAGCTCACGAATACCGGGACAGGGGAATTCACCCCTCCACTTT
CDR3: CASSRIPGQGNSPLHF

size: NA
J: TRBJ1-5
V: TRBV5-6
length: 15
D: TRBD1
DNA: TGTGCCAGCAGCCTGTGGACAGGGGGGAATCAGCCCCAGCATTTT
CDR3: CASSLWTGGNQPQHF

size: NA
J: TRBJ2-1
V: TRBV7-9
length: 17
D: TRBD2
DNA: TGTGCCAGCCTCCACAAGAGGACTAGCGGGCTGGCGGATGAGCAGTTCTTC
CDR3: CASLHKRTSGLADEQFF

size: NA
J: TRBJ1-4
V: TRBV28
length: 16
D: TRBD1
DNA: TGTGCCAGCAGTTTAAGGGGACAGGGTAATATAGGAAAACTGTTTTTT
CDR3: CASSLRGQGNIGKLFF

size: NA
J: TRBJ2-2
V: TRBV19
length: 14
D: NA
DNA: TGTGCCGGACCGGGACTGAAGAACACCGGGGAGCTGTTTTTT
CDR3: CAGPGLKNTGELFF

size: once
J: TRBJ2-7
V: TRBV18
length: 15
D: TRBD1
DNA: TGTGCCAGCTCACTCAGTCGGGACAGGGTCTACGAGCAGTACTTC
CDR3: CASSLSRDRVYEQYF

size: NA
J: TRBJ1-1
V: TRBV5-4
length: 16
D: NA
DNA: TGTGCCAGCAGCTTCCTGGGGGGGCAAATGAACACTGAAGCTTTCTTT
CDR3: CASSFLGGQMNTEAFF

size: NA
J: TRBJ1-2
V: TRBV28
length: 14
D: NA
DNA: TGTGCCAGCAGTTTAACGACGAGCGCCTATGGCTACACCTTC
CDR3: CASSLTTSAYGYTF

size: few
J: TRBJ2-2
V: TRBV6-2/TRBV6-3
length: 14
D: NA
DNA: TGTGCCAGCAGCTTAGACTGGAACACCGGGGAGCTGTTTTTT
CDR3: CASSLDWNTGELFF

size: NA
J: TRBJ1-1
V: TRBV7-3
length: 15
D: NA
DNA: TGTGCCAGCAGCTTACACCCGCCAGGGGTGGCTGAAGCTTTCTTT
CDR3: CASSLHPPGVAEAFF

size: NA
J: TRBJ2-1
V: TRBV7-2
length: 19
D: TRBD2
DNA: TGTGCCAGCAGCTCTCGGACTAGCGGGATCCCGGATGCCTACAATGAGCAGTTCTTC
CDR3: CASSSRTSGIPDAYNEQFF

size: NA
J: TRBJ2-5
V: TRBV6-6
length: 14
D: TRBD2
DNA: TGTGCCAGCAGCCCCAGTCAACCCGCGGGAGCCCCCCACTTC
CDR3: CASSPSQPAGAPHF

size: NA
J: TRBJ2-7
V: TRBV5-4
length: 15
D: TRBD1
DNA: TGTGCCAGCAGCCAGGGACAGGTCGATATCCACGAGCAGTACTTC
CDR3: CASSQGQVDIHEQYF

size: NA
J: TRBJ1-2
V: TRBV5-6
length: 14
D: NA
DNA: TGTGCCAGCAGCTTGGCAGGGGACAACTATGGCTACACCTTC
CDR3: CASSLAGDNYGYTF